Here is one TCR beta chain with its context. Its specificity is not known. The sample is drawn from a study of shared clonotypes between healthy human individuals. Study-wide findings and caveats: The generation probabilities recorded for non-shared clonotypes fell below those of clonotypes shared by all four donors.

The study drew its donors from healthy HIV-negative adults without recent acute infections or vaccinations. Trimming took 8 bases from V and 5 from J; bases not matched to a gene: 10. Germline-derived CDR1 and CDR2 are SGHTA and FQGNSA. The CDR3 contains 16 residues. Sequencing was performed with immunoSEQ multiplex PCR; in TCRdb, only in-frame clones are kept and a portion is missing. The table lists around 2.3 million clones, around 95% of them singletons, with roughly 0.13% in the top ten. Specimen: naive CD4+ T cells sorted from blood. Subset in this sample: CD45RA+ positively selected. The chain combines TRBV7-2 with TRBJ2-2, with 11 positions matching TRBD2. The receptor's source is a man aged 18 to 30 in good health. Written as DNA, the CDR3 is TGTGCCAGCTGGGAAGGGCTAGCGGGAGGTACCGGGGAGCTGTTTTTT. It is translated as CASWEGLAGGTGELFF. Drawing the rest from reference TRBV7-2 and TRBJ2-2, the complete variable domain is GAGVSQSPSNKVTEKGKDVELRCDPISGHTALYWYRQSLGQGLEFLIYFQGNSAPDKSGLPSDRFSAERTGGSVSTLTIQRTQQEDSAVYLCASWEGLAGGTGELFFGEGSRLTVL.